This T cell receptor beta chain was observed in a study of blood T cell repertoires in COVID-19. Study in general: PBMCs, B-cell-depleted T cells, or T cells were the source of the cDNA or gDNA that made up the material.

As originally analysed: Estimation of nucleated cell counts relied on the amplification of reference gene primers. The data were produced by immunoSEQ multiplex PCR, yet TCRdb's version contains in-frame clones alone and is incomplete. V, J and clone size are those of that table, while D and trimming were read from the DNA. The sample holds a few hundred thousand clones, around 92% seen once. V lost 3 bases, J lost 5 bases, and 2 bases stayed unmatched. The CDR3 length is 13 residues. Enrolment of Seattle patients took place during active infection, and they were followed longitudinally. What was sequenced was peripheral blood. The sequence was obtained from a woman aged 25-40 years with COVID-19, enrolled during active disease. The chain couples TRBV12-3 or TRBV12-4 to TRBJ1-1; 8 positions match TRBD1. The CDR3 reads CASSLTGVTEAFF. CDR3 coding DNA: TGTGCCAGCAGTTTGACAGGGGTTACTGAAGCTTTCTTT.